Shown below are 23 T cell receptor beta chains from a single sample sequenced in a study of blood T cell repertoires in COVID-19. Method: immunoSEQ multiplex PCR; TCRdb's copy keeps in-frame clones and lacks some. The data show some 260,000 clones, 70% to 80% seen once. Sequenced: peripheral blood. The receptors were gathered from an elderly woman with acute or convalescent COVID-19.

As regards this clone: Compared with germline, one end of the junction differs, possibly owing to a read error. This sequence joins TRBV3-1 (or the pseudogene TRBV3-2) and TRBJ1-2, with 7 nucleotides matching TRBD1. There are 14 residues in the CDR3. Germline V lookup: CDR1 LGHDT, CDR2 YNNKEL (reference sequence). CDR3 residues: CASRQAGGDYGYTF. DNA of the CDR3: TGTGCCAGCAGGCAAGCAGGGGGTGACTATGGCTACACCTTC.

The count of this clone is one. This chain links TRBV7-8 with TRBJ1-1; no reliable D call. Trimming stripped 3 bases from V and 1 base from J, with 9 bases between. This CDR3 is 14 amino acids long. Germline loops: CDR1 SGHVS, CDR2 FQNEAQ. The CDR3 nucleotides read TGTGCCAGCAGCTTCTCGGGGAAGAACACTGAAGCTTTCTTT. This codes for CASSFSGKNTEAFF.

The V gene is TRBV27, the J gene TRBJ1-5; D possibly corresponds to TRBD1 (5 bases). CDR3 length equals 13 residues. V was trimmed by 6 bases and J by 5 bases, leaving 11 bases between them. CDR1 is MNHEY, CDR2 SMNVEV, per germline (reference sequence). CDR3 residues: CASRGWGDQPQHF. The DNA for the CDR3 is TGTGCCAGCAGGGGATGGGGGGATCAGCCCCAGCATTTT.

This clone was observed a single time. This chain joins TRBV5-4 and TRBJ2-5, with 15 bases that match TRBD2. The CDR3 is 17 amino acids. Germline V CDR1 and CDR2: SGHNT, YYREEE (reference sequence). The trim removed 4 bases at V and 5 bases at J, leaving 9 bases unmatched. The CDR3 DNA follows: TGTGCCAGCAGCCCGCGGACTAGCGGGAGGGCCTTGGAGACCCAGTACTTC. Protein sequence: CASSPRTSGRALETQYF.

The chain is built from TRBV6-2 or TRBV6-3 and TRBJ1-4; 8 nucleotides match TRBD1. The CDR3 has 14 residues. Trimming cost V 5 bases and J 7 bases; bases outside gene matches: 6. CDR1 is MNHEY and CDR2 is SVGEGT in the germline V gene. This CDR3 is CASSPDRDSEKLFF. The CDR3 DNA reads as TGTGCCAGCAGTCCGGACAGGGATAGTGAAAAACTGTTTTTT.

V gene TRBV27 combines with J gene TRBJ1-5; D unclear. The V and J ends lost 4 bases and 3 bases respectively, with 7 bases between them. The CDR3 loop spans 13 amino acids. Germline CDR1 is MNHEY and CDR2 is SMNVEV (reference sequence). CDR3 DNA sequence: TGTGCCAGCAGTTCAAGCCCCAATCAGCCCCAGCATTTT. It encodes CASSSSPNQPQHF.

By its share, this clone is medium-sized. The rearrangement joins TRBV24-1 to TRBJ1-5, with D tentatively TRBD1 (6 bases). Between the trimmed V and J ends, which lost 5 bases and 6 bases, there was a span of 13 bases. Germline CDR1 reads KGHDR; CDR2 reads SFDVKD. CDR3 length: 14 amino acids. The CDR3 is CATSVGGGGQPQHF. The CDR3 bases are TGTGCCACCAGTGTAGGGGGGGGAGGTCAGCCCCAGCATTTT.

CDR3 bases: TGTGCCAGCAGTTTCGTCACGGGCGGGTATTTCTATGGCTACACCTTC. Residues: CASSFVTGGYFYGYTF. The chain joins TRBV27 to TRBJ1-2, with no clear D. The CDR3 totals 16 residues. The germline V and J ends were trimmed by 3 bases and 4 bases, with 18 bases remaining between them. Per the germline V gene, CDR1 is MNHEY and CDR2 is SMNVEV (reference sequence).

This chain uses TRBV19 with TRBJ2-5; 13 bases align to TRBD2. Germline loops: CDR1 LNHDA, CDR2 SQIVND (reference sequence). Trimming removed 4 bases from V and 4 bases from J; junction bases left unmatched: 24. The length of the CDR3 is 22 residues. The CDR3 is CASSNGIRDGRTSGRRGETQYF. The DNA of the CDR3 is TGTGCCAGTAGTAACGGCATCCGGGACGGCAGGACTAGCGGGAGACGGGGAGAGACCCAGTACTTC.

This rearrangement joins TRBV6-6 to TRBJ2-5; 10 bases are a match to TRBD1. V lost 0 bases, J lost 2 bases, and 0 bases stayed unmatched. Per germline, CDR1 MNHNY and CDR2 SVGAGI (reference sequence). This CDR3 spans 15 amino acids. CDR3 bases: TGTGCCAGCAGTTACTCGGGACAGGGGCAAGAGACCCAGTACTTC. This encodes CASSYSGQGQETQYF.

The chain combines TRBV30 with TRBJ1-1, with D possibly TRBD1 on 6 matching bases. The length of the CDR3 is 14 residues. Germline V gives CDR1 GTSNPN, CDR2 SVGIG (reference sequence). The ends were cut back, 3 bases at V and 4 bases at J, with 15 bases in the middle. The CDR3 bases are TGTGCCTGGAGGGGTGGGGGCATAAGCACTGAAGCTTTCTTT. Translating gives CAWRGGGISTEAFF. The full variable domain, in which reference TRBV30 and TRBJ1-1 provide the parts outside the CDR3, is SQTIHQWPATLVQPVGSPLSLECTVEGTSNPNLYWYRQAAGRGLQLLFYSVGIGQISSEVPQNLSASRPQDRQFILSSKKLLLSDSGFYLCAWRGGGISTEAFFGQGTRLTVV.

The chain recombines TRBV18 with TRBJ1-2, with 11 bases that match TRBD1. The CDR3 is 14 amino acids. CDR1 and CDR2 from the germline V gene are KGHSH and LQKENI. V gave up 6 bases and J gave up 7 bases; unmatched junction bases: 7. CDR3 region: CASSADRGRSGYTF. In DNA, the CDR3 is TGTGCCAGCTCCGCGGACAGGGGGCGTTCTGGCTACACCTTC.

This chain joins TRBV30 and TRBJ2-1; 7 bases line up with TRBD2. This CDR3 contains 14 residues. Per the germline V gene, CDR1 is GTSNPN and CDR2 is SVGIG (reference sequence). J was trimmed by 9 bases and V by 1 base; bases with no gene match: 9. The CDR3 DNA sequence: TGTGCCTGGAGTGGCGGGAGTAGGTCGGGTGAGCAGTTCTTC. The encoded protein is CAWSGGSRSGEQFF.

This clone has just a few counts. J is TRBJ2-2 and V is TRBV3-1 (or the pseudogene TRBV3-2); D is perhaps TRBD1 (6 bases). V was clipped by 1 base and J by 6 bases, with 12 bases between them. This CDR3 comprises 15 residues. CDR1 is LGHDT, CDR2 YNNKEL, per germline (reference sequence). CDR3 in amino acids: CASSQGGRTAGELFF. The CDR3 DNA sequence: TGTGCCAGCAGCCAAGGGGGGCGGACCGCCGGGGAGCTGTTTTTT.

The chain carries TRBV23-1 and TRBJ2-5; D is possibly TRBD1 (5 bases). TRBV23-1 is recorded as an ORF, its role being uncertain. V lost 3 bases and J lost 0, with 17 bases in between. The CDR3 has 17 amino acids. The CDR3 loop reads CASSHPRQSGNQETQYF. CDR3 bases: TGCGCCAGCAGTCATCCGAGACAGTCAGGAAACCAAGAGACCCAGTACTTC.

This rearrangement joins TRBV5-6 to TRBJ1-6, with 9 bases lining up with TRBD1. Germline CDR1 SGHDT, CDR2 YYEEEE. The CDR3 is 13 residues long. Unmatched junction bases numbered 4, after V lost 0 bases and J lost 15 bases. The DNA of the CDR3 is TGTGCCAGCAGCTTGGCGACAGGGGGACACCTCCACTTT. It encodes CASSLATGGHLHF.

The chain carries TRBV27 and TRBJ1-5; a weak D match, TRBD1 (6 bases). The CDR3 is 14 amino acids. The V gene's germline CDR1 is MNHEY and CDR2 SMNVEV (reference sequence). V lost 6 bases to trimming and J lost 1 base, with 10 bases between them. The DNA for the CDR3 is TGTGCCAGCAGCCAGGGGCGGAGCAATCAGCCCCAGCATTTT. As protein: CASSQGRSNQPQHF.

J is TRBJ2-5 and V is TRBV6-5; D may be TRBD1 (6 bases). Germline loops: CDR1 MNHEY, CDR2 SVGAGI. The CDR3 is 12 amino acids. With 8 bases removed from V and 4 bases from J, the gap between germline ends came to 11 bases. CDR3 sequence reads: CASGTSAETQYF. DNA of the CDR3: TGTGCCAGCGGGACATCGGCAGAGACCCAGTACTTC.

CDR3 protein: CSAGGGLGRIPQETQYF. As DNA, the CDR3 is TGCAGCGCCGGCGGGGGCCTCGGGCGAATTCCACAAGAGACCCAGTACTTC. This chain joins TRBV29-1 and TRBJ2-5, with a weak D call TRBD2 (7 bases). V lost 7 bases and J 2 bases, leaving 26 bases between the germline ends. The V gene's germline CDR1 is SQVTM and CDR2 ANQGSEA. The CDR3 is 17 residues long.

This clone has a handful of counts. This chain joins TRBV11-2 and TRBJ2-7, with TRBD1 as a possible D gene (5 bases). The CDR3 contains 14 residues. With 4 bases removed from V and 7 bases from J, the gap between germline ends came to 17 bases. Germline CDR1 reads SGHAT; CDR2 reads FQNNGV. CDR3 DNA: TGTGCCAGCAGCTCCATCAGAGGATCAGGGGAGCAGTACTTC. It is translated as CASSSIRGSGEQYF.

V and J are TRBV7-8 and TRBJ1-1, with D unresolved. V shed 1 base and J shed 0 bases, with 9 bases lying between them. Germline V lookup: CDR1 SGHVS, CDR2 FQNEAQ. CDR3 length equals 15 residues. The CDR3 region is CASSLVAIMNTEAFF. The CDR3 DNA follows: TGTGCCAGCAGCTTAGTAGCTATTATGAACACTGAAGCTTTCTTT.

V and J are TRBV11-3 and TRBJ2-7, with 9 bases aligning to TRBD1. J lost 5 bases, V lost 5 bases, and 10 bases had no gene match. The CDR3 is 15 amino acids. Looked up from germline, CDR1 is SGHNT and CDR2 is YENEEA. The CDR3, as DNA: TGTGCCAGCAGCCCCGGACAGGGGAACAACCACGAGCAGTACTTC. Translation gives CASSPGQGNNHEQYF. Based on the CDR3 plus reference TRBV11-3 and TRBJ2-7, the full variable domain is EAGVVQSPRYKIIEKKQPVAFWCNPISGHNTLYWYLQNLGQGPELLIRYENEEAVDDSQLPKDRFSAERLKGVDSTLKIQPAELGDSAVYLCASSPGQGNNHEQYFGPGTRLTVT.

CDR3 residues: CASSSGLTGGASEAFF. As DNA, the CDR3 is TGTGCCAGCAGCTCAGGATTGACAGGTGGGGCAAGTGAAGCTTTCTTT. V is TRBV7-2 and J is TRBJ1-1; tentatively, D is TRBD1 (6 bases). V was shortened by 4 bases and J by 7 bases, with 22 bases between the two germline ends. The CDR3 extends over 16 amino acids. Germline CDR1 is SGHTA and CDR2 is FQGNSA.